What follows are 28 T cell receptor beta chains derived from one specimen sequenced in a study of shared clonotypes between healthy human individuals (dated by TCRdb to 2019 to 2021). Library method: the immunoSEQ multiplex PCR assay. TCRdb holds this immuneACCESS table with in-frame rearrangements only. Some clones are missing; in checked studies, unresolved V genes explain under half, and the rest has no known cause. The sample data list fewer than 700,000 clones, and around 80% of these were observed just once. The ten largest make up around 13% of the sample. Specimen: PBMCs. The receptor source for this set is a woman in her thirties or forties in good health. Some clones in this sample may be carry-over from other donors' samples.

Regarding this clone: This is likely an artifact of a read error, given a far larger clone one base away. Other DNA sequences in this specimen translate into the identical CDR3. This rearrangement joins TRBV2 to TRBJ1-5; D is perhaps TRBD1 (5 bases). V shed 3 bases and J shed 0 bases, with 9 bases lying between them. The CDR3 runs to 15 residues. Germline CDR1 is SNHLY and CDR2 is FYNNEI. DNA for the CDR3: TGTGCCAGCAGTGAGGGGGGATTTAGCAATCAGCCCCAGCATTTT. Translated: CASSEGGFSNQPQHF.

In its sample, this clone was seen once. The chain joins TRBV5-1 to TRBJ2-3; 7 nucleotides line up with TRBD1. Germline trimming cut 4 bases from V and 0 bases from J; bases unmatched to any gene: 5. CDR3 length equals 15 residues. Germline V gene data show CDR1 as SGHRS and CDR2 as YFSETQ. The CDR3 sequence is CASSMTGLSTDTQYF. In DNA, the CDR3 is TGCGCCAGCAGCATGACAGGGCTCAGCACAGATACGCAGTATTTT.

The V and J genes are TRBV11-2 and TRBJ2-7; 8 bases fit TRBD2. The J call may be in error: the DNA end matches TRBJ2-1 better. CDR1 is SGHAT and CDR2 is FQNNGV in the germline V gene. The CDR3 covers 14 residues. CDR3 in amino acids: CASSFSGTLGEQFF. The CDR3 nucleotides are TGTGCCAGCAGCTTTAGCGGGACCCTCGGTGAGCAGTTCTTC.

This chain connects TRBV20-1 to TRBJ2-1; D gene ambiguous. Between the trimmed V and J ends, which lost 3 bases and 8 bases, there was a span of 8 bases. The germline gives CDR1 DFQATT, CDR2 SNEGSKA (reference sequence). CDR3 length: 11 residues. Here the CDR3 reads CSARSRDEQFF. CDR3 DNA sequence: TGCAGTGCTAGGAGCCGGGATGAGCAGTTCTTC.

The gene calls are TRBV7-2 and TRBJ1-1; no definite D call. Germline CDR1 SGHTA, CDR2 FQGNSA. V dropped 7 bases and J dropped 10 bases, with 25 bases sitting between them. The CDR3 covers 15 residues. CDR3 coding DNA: TGTGCCAGCACCCGCGGGGAAGACACAAGACGAGGAGCTTTCTTT. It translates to CASTRGEDTRRGAFF.

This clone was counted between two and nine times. The CDR3 loop is CAWSKVWAGNGANVLTF. As DNA, the CDR3 is TGTGCCTGGAGTAAGGTTTGGGCAGGGAATGGGGCCAACGTCCTGACTTTC. The V call is TRBV30, the J call TRBJ2-6, with D perhaps matching TRBD1 (5 bases). CDR1 is GTSNPN and CDR2 is SVGIG in the germline V gene (reference sequence). Trimming left V 2 bases short and J 3 bases short, with 17 bases between. This CDR3 is 17 amino acids long.

CDR3 region: CASGRDSIYEQYF. CDR3 nucleotide sequence: TGTGCCAGCGGACGGGACAGCATCTACGAGCAGTACTTC. The chain combines TRBV11-2 with TRBJ2-7; 7 bases line up with TRBD1. CDR3 length equals 13 residues. From germline, CDR1 is SGHAT and CDR2 FQNNGV. V lost 8 bases to trimming and J lost 3 bases; unmatched junction nucleotides: 7.

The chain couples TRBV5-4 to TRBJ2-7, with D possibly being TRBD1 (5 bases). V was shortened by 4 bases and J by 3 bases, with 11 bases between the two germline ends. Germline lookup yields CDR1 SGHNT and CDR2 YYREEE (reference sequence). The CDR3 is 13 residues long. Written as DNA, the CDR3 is TGTGCCAGCAGCGTGGGGCCTTACTACGAGCAGTACTTC. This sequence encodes CASSVGPYYEQYF.

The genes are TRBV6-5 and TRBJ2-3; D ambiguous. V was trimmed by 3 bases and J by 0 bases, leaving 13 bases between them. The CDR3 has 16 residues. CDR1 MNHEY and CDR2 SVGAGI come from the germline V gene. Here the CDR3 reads CASSYWGSASTDTQYF. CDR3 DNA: TGTGCCAGCAGTTATTGGGGAAGCGCTAGCACAGATACGCAGTATTTT.

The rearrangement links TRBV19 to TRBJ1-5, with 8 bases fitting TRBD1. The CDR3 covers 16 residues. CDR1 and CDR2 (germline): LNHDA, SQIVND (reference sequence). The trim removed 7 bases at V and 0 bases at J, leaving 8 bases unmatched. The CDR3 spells CASIRQGAYSNQPQHF. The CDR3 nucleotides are TGTGCCAGTATTAGGCAGGGGGCGTATAGCAATCAGCCCCAGCATTTT.

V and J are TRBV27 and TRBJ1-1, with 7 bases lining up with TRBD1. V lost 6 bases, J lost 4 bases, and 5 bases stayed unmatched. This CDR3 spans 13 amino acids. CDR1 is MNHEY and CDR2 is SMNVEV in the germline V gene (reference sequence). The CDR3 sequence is CASRRGRSTEAFF. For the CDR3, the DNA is TGTGCCAGCAGGAGGGGGCGTAGCACTGAAGCTTTCTTT.

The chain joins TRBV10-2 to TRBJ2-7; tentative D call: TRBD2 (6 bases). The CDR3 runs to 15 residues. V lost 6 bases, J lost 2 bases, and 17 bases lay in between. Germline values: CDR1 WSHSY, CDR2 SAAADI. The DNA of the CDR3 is TGCGCCAGCAGCCCCGGGACTCCGGACCCCTACGAGCAGTACTTC. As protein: CASSPGTPDPYEQYF.

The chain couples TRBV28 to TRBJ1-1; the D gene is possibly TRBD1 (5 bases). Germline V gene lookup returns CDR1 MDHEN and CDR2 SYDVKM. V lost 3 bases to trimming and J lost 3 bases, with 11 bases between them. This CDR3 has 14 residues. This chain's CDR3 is CASSFGAVYTEAFF. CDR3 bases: TGTGCCAGCAGTTTTGGGGCGGTGTACACTGAAGCTTTCTTT. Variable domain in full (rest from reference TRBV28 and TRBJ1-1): DVKVTQSSRYLVKRTGEKVFLECVQDMDHENMFWYRQDPGLGLRLIYFSYDVKMKEKGDIPEGYSVSREKKERFSLILESASTNQTSMYLCASSFGAVYTEAFFGQGTRLTVV.

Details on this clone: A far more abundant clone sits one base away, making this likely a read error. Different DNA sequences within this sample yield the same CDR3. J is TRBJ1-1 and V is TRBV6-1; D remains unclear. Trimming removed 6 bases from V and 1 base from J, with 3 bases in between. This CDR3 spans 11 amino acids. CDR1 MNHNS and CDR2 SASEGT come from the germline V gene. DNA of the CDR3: TGTGCCAGCAGGGCGAACACTGAAGCTTTCTTT. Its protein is CASRANTEAFF.

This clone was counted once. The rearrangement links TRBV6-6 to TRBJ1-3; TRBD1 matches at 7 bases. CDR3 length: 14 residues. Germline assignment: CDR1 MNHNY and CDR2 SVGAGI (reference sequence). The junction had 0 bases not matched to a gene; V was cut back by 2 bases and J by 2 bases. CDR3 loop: CASSYGTAGNTIYF. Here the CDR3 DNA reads TGTGCCAGCAGTTACGGGACAGCTGGAAACACCATATATTTT.

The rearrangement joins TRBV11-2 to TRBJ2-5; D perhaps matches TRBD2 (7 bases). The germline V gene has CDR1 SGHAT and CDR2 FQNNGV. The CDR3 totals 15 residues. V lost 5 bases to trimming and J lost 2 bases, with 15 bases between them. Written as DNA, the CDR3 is TGTGCCAGCAGCCGGGGGCGGGGGTCGCAAGAGACCCAGTACTTC. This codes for CASSRGRGSQETQYF. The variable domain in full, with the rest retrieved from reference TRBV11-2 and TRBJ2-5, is EAGVAQSPRYKIIEKRQSVAFWCNPISGHATLYWYQQILGQGPKLLIQFQNNGVVDDSQLPKDRFSAERLKGVDSTLKIQPAKLEDSAVYLCASSRGRGSQETQYFGPGTRLLVL.

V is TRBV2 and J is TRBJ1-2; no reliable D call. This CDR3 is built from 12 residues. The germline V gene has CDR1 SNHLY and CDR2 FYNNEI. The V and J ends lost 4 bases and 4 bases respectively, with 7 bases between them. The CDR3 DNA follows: TGTGCCAGCAGTGTGGGCGGCTATGGCTACACCTTC. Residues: CASSVGGYGYTF.

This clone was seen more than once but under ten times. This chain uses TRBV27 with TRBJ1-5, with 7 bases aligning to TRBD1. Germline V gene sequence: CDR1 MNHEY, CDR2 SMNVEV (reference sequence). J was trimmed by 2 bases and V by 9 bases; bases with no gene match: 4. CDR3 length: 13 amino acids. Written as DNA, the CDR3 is TGTGCCAGTCGACAGGGCGGCAATCAGCCCCAGCATTTT. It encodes CASRQGGNQPQHF.

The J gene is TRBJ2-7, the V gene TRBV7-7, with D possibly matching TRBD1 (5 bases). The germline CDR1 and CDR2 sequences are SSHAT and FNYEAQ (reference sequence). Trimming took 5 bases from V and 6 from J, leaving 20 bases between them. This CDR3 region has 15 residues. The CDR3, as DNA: TGTGCCAGCAGCCCCGCTGGCGGCATGGGGCGCGAGCAGTACTTC. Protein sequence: CASSPAGGMGREQYF.

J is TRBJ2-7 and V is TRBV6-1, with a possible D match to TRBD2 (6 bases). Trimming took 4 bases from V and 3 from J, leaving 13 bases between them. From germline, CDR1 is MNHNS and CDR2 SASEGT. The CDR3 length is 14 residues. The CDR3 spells CASSAPGLLYEQYF. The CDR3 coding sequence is TGTGCCAGCAGTGCCCCGGGACTTCTCTACGAGCAGTACTTC.

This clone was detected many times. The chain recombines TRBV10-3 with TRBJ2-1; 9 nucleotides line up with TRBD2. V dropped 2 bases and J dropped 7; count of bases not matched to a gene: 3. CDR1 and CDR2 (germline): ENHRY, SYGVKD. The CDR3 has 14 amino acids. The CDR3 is CAISESLAGNEQFF. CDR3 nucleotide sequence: TGTGCCATCAGTGAGAGTCTAGCGGGAAATGAGCAGTTCTTC.

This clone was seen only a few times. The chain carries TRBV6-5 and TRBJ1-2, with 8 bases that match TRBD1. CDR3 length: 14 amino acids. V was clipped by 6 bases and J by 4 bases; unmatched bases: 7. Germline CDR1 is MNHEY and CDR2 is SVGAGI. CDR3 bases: TGTGCCAGCAGGAGGACAGGGCACGTCTATGGCTACACCTTC. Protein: CASRRTGHVYGYTF.

The CDR3 DNA is TGTGCCAGCTCCGAGAGGGCAGGGTATAGCAATCAGCCCCAGCATTTT. It yields the protein CASSERAGYSNQPQHF. The V gene is TRBV2, the J gene TRBJ1-5; a possible D gene is TRBD1 (5 bases). Trimming cost V 8 bases and J 0 bases, with 17 bases left between them. Germline CDR1 and CDR2: SNHLY and FYNNEI. The CDR3 totals 16 residues.

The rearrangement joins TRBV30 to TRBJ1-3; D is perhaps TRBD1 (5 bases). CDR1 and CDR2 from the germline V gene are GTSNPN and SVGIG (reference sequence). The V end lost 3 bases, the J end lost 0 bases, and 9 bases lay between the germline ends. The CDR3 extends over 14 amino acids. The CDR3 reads CAWSQGISGNTIYF. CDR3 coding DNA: TGTGCCTGGAGCCAGGGCATCTCTGGAAACACCATATATTTT. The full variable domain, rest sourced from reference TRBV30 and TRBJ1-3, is SQTIHQWPATLVQPVGSPLSLECTVEGTSNPNLYWYRQAAGRGLQLLFYSVGIGQISSEVPQNLSASRPQDRQFILSSKKLLLSDSGFYLCAWSQGISGNTIYFGEGSWLTVV.

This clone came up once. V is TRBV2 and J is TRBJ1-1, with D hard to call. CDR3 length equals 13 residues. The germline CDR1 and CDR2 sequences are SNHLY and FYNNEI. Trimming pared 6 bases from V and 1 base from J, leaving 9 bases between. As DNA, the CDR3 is TGTGCCAGCAGGCTGACGGCGAACACTGAAGCTTTCTTT. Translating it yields CASRLTANTEAFF.

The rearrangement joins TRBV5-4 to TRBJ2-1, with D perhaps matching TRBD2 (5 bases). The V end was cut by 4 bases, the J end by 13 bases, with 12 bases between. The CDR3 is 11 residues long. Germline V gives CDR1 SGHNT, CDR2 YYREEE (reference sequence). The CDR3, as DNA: TGTGCCAGCAGCGTGGACTCGATACAGTTCTTC. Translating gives CASSVDSIQFF.

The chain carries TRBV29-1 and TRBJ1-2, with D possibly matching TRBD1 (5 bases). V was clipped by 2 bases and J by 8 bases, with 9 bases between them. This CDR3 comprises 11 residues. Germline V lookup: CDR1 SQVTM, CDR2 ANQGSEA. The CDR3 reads CSVERGGGYTF. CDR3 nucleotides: TGCAGCGTTGAACGGGGCGGGGGCTACACCTTC.

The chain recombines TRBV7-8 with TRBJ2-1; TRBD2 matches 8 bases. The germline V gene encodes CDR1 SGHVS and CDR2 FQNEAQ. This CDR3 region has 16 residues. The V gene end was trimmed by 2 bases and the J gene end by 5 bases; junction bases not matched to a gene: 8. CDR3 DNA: TGTGCCAGCAGCTTACGGCGGACTAGCACTCACAATGAGCAGTTCTTC. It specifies CASSLRRTSTHNEQFF.